This TCR beta chain was sequenced during a study of OX40 agonist ivuxolimab in advanced cancers. Data came from immunoSEQ multiplex PCR; TCRdb stores just in-frame clones and leaves some out. The sample lists around 23,000 clones; around 79% were seen once. V trimming: 6 bases; J trimming: 3 bases; junction bases outside the gene matches: 10. The CDR3 covers 15 residues. CDR1 and CDR2 (germline): MNHEY, SVGAGI. The receptor was derived from an adult with an advanced solid tumor such as melanoma, head and neck, liver or kidney cancer. This chain connects TRBV6-5 to TRBJ2-5; 7 nucleotides align to TRBD1. The sample was CD4+ or CD8+ T cells sorted from blood, taken in a trial of the OX40 agonist ivuxolimab. As DNA, the CDR3 is TGTGCCAGCAGCGGTACAGGGGTCCCGAAAGAGACCCAGTACTTC. Its protein is CASSGTGVPKETQYF.